These 21 T cell receptor beta chains were sequenced from one sample in a study of beta chain features in type 1 diabetes (dated by TCRdb to the late 2010s). The method behind the library was the immunoSEQ multiplex PCR assay. The entire isolated RNA was reverse transcribed using the High Capacity cDNA Reverse Transcription Kit, and thus expressed TCRB transcripts were sequenced. Here the immuneACCESS table is served through TCRdb, limited to in-frame sequences with V and J called. Missing clones are a known gap in these copies; in checked studies unresolved V genes cover under half, and the rest lacks a known reason. The sample yields roughly 500,000 clones; over 10% were counted once. The ten largest clonotypes hold approximately 0.05% of the sample. Sequences were obtained from naive CD4+ T cells from blood. The cell subset or site label on this specimen signifies: true naive CD4+ T cells. These receptors came from a woman younger than 35 in good health.

This clone came up a few times. The gene calls are TRBV4-3 and TRBJ2-3; D may be TRBD1 (6 bases). Germline CDR1 is LGHNA and CDR2 is YSLEER. V lost 4 bases to trimming and J lost 5 bases, with 13 bases between them. CDR3 size: 14 residues. CDR3 coding DNA: TGCGCCAGCAGCCGGGCCAGAGGGGGAGATACGCAGTATTTT. This gives the protein CASSRARGGDTQYF.

This clone came up a few times. The V and J genes are TRBV14 and TRBJ1-2; no definite D call. CDR3 length: 14 amino acids. Trimming pared 4 bases from V and 1 base from J, leaving 10 bases between. In germline, CDR1 is SGHDN, CDR2 FVKESK. The CDR3 region is CASSPRGFNYGYTF. CDR3 DNA: TGTGCCAGCAGCCCGCGGGGTTTTAACTATGGCTACACCTTC.

This chain links TRBV6-5 with TRBJ1-1; D ambiguous. V was clipped by 0 bases and J by 2 bases, with 13 bases between them. CDR3 length: 16 residues. The germline gives CDR1 MNHEY, CDR2 SVGAGI. CDR3 DNA: TGTGCCAGCAGTTACTCGAGCGGGGTTTCAAACACTGAAGCTTTCTTT. The encoded protein is CASSYSSGVSNTEAFF.

This clone has just a few counts. The chain couples TRBV18 to TRBJ2-7, with TRBD2 identical over 7 bases. CDR3 size: 15 residues. Germline CDR1 KGHSH, CDR2 LQKENI. V was pared by 0 bases and J by 2 bases, with 4 bases of the junction left unmatched. Here the CDR3 DNA reads TGTGCCAGCTCACCACCGGGGAGGGGAGCCTACGAGCAGTACTTC. It translates to CASSPPGRGAYEQYF.

This clone showed up many times. The chain has TRBV4-3 and TRBJ2-1; D perhaps matches TRBD1 (5 bases). Per the germline V gene, CDR1 is LGHNA and CDR2 is YSLEER. Trimming left V 0 bases short and J 3 bases short, with 6 bases between. This CDR3 is built from 14 residues. The CDR3 sequence: CASSQETVYNEQFF. DNA of the CDR3: TGCGCCAGCAGCCAAGAGACAGTCTACAATGAGCAGTTCTTC.

This rearrangement joins TRBV28 to TRBJ2-5; perhaps TRBD1 as D (5 bases). The germline V gene encodes CDR1 MDHEN and CDR2 SYDVKM. The V gene lost 2 bases and the J gene lost 5 bases, with 18 bases spanning the gap. The CDR3 is made up of 16 amino acids. The CDR3 DNA reads TGTGCCAGCAGTTTAAACCCCCCTAGGGGCAGGGAGACCCAGTACTTC. Its translation: CASSLNPPRGRETQYF.

The chain uses TRBV30 and TRBJ1-1; 7 bases are shared with TRBD1. In germline, CDR1 is GTSNPN, CDR2 SVGIG (reference sequence). V shed 3 bases, J shed 5 bases, and the junction held 6 bases outside the gene matches. This CDR3 is built from 13 residues. This CDR3 is CAWRRQGGTEAFF. The CDR3 DNA is TGTGCCTGGAGGCGGCAGGGGGGAACTGAAGCTTTCTTT.

A few counts support this clone. The same CDR3 is also encoded by other DNA sequences in this sample. V gene TRBV7-9 combines with J gene TRBJ1-2, with D possibly matching TRBD1 (6 bases). Looked up from germline, CDR1 is SEHNR and CDR2 is FQNEAQ (reference sequence). V was shortened by 1 base and J by 4 bases, with 7 bases between the two germline ends. This CDR3 has 13 amino acids. For the CDR3, the DNA is TGTGCCAGCAGCTTAGGACAGGTCTATGGCTACACCTTC. This codes for CASSLGQVYGYTF.

This chain's CDR3 is CASSFQSQNQYF. CDR3 nucleotide sequence: TGTGCCAGCAGCTTTCAGAGCCAGAATCAGTACTTC. The V and J genes are TRBV7-9 and TRBJ2-4; D unclear. V shed 3 bases and J shed 12 bases, with 12 bases lying between them. CDR3 size: 12 residues. Germline assignment: CDR1 SEHNR and CDR2 FQNEAQ (reference sequence).

This chain connects TRBV18 to TRBJ1-5; 7 nucleotides match TRBD1. After removal of 5 bases from V and 3 bases from J, the junction contained 4 bases not matched to a gene. The CDR3 length is 14 residues. Germline CDR1 and CDR2: KGHSH and LQKENI. DNA of the CDR3: TGTGCCAGCTCAGAGACAGGGATCAATCAGCCCCAGCATTTT. Residues: CASSETGINQPQHF.

The chain uses TRBV4-2 and TRBJ1-6; tentatively, D is TRBD1 (5 bases). The CDR3 covers 16 residues. Per germline, CDR1 LGHNA and CDR2 YNFKEQ. The V end lost 3 bases, the J end lost 0 bases, and 9 bases lay between the germline ends. CDR3 sequence (DNA): TGTGCCAGCAGCCAGGGGGGGACCTCCTATAATTCACCCCTCCACTTT. This sequence encodes CASSQGGTSYNSPLHF.

This sequence joins TRBV5-1 and TRBJ2-5; perhaps TRBD1 as D (6 bases). Trimming pared 3 bases from V and 5 bases from J, leaving 11 bases between. The CDR3 contains 13 residues. Germline loops: CDR1 SGHRS, CDR2 YFSETQ. The chain's CDR3 is CASSSTGWETQYF. In DNA form, the CDR3 reads TGCGCCAGCAGCTCAACAGGGTGGGAGACCCAGTACTTC.

The chain carries TRBV29-1 and TRBJ2-1; 11 bases match TRBD2. The CDR3 consists of 16 residues. V lost 5 bases and J lost 5; bases outside the gene matches: 11. In germline, CDR1 is SQVTM, CDR2 ANQGSEA. CDR3 amino acids: CSVWTAGLADNNEQFF. CDR3 nucleotides: TGCAGCGTTTGGACCGCGGGACTAGCGGACAACAATGAGCAGTTCTTC.

The V and J genes are TRBV18 and TRBJ2-5; the match to TRBD2 covers 9 bases. CDR1 and CDR2 from the germline V gene are KGHSH and LQKENI. CDR3 size: 16 residues. V shed 4 bases, J shed 5 bases, and the junction held 11 bases outside the gene matches. The CDR3: CASSQNPGLALETQYF. Here the CDR3 DNA reads TGTGCCAGCTCACAGAATCCGGGACTAGCTTTGGAGACCCAGTACTTC. The complete variable domain, with remaining parts taken from reference TRBV18 and TRBJ2-5, reads NAGVMQNPRHLVRRRGQEARLRCSPMKGHSHVYWYRQLPEEGLKFMVYLQKENIIDESGMPKERFSAEFPKEGPSILRIQQVVRGDSAAYFCASSQNPGLALETQYFGPGTRLLVL.

This clone appeared many times. V is TRBV23-1 and J is TRBJ2-1; TRBD2 aligns across 7 bases. TRBV23-1 is annotated as an ORF whose role is uncertain. The CDR3 consists of 16 residues. After removal of 2 bases from V and 7 bases from J, the junction contained 11 bases not matched to a gene. CDR3 nucleotide sequence: TGCGCCAGCAGTCAAGCCCAAAGGGAGGGGAGGAATGAGCAGTTCTTC. Amino acids: CASSQAQREGRNEQFF.

The rearrangement uses TRBV6-1 and TRBJ2-5; 7 bases are a match to TRBD1. V shed 11 bases and J 0 bases; nucleotides not matched to a gene: 9. The CDR3 runs to 14 residues. Germline V CDR1 and CDR2: MNHNS, SASEGT. The CDR3 region has the DNA TGTGCCGGACAGGATGTCATAAACCAAGAGACCCAGTACTTC. The encoded protein is CAGQDVINQETQYF.

CDR3 region: CSPCRSGPSSRPQHF. CDR3 sequence (DNA): TGCAGCCCCTGTCGGTCGGGTCCATCCTCGCGTCCCCAGCATTTT. The chain employs TRBV29-1 and TRBJ1-5; no clear D. CDR1 is SQVTM, CDR2 ANQGSEA, per germline. The CDR3 sequence is 15 residues long. The V gene lost 8 bases and the J gene lost 10 bases, with 27 bases spanning the gap.

The chain couples TRBV4-1 to TRBJ2-1; D unclear. V gave up 1 base and J gave up 0 bases, with 7 bases separating them. The CDR3 has 15 residues. The germline gives CDR1 MGHRA, CDR2 YSYEKL. The CDR3 region is CASSQGRSSYNEQFF. For the CDR3, the DNA is TGCGCCAGCAGCCAAGGCAGGAGCTCCTACAATGAGCAGTTCTTC.

Only a few counts were recorded for this clone. The chain employs TRBV5-1 and TRBJ2-5; weak D call: TRBD2 (5 bases). V dropped 4 bases and J dropped 1 base, with 11 bases sitting between them. The CDR3 totals 14 residues. Germline values: CDR1 SGHRS, CDR2 YFSETQ. In DNA, the CDR3 is TGCGCCAGCAGCCTGCCGGGGTCCCAAGAGACCCAGTACTTC. Its protein is CASSLPGSQETQYF.

This clone was observed a few times. The chain carries TRBV11-3 and TRBJ2-1; D gene uncertain. V lost 7 bases and J 1 base, leaving 14 bases between the germline ends. Germline V CDR1 and CDR2: SGHNT, YENEEA. The length of the CDR3 is 15 residues. The CDR3 coding sequence is TGTGCCAGCACCCGACTCGAGCAGTCCTACAATGAGCAGTTCTTC. Protein sequence: CASTRLEQSYNEQFF.

This clone was observed a handful of times. The gene calls are TRBV16 and TRBJ1-2, with D possibly being TRBD1 (5 bases). The CDR3 contains 15 residues. The germline gives CDR1 KGHSY, CDR2 FQNENV. V was clipped by 4 bases and J by 5 bases, with 17 bases between them. The CDR3 coding sequence is TGTGCCAGCAGCCCTCCGGGACTTCAAACTTATGGCTACACCTTC. As protein: CASSPPGLQTYGYTF.